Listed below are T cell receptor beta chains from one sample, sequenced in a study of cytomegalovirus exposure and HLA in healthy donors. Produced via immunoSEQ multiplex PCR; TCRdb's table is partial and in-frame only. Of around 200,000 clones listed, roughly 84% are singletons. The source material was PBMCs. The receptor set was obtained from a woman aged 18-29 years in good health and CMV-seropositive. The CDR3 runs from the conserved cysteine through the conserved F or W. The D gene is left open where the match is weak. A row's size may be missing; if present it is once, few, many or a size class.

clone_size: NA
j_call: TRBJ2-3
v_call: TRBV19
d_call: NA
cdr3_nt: TGTGCCAGTAAGGTCGCGGGTAGCACAGATACGCAGTATTTT
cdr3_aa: CASKVAGSTDTQYF

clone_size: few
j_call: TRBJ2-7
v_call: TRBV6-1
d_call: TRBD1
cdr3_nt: TGTGCCAGCAGTCTCGACAGGGTGGAGTCGGACGAGCAGTACTTC
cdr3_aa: CASSLDRVESDEQYF

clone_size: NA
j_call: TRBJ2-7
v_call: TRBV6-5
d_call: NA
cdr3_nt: TGTGCCACCTGCGTCGGGGGAGGATACGAGCAGTACTTC
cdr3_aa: CATCVGGGYEQYF

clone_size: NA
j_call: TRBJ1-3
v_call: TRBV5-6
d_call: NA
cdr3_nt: TGTGCCAGCAGCTTGGGGGAGTTGACTGGAAACACCATATATTTT
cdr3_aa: CASSLGELTGNTIYF

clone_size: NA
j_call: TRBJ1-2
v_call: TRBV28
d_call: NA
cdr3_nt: TGTGCCAGCACCCCGGGACTGAACTATGGCTACACCTTC
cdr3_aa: CASTPGLNYGYTF

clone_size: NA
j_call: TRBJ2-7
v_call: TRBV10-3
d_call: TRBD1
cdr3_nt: TGTGCCATCAGCAGGACAGGGATCTCCTACGAGCAGTACTTC
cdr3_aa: CAISRTGISYEQYF

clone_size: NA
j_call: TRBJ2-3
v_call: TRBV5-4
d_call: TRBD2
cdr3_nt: TGTGCCAGCAGCTTCCCTCTAGCGGGGGGGACAGATACGCAGTATTTT
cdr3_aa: CASSFPLAGGTDTQYF

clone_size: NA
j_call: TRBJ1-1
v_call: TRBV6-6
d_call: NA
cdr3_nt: TGTGCCAGCAGTTACTGGGGCTTGGGTATGAACACTGAAGCTTTCTTT
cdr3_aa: CASSYWGLGMNTEAFF

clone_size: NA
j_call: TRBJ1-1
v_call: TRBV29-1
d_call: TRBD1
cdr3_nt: TGCAGTTCCCGGGACAGGGAAGGCGCTGAAGCTTTCTTT
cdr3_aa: CSSRDREGAEAFF

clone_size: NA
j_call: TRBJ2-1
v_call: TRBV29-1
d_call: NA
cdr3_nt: TGCAGCTCGGCGGGTCTCATACCCTACAATGAGCAGTTCTTC
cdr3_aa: CSSAGLIPYNEQFF

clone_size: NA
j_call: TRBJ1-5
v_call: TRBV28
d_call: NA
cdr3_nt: TGTGCCAGCAGTTTTGCAGGGGGCAATCAGCCCCAGCATTTT
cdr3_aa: CASSFAGGNQPQHF

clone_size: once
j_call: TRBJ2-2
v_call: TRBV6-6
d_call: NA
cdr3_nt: TGTGCCAGCAGTTACGGGGGGGCAACCGGGGAGCTGTTTTTT
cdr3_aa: CASSYGGATGELFF

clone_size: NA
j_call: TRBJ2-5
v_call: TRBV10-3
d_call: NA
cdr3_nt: TGTGCCATCAGTGACAATATCGGGGCGGGGGCCCAAGAGACCCAGTACTTC
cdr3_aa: CAISDNIGAGAQETQYF

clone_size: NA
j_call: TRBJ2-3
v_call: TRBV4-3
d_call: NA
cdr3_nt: TGCGCCAGCAGCCAAAGGGCCGGTAGCGCACCTAGCACAGATACGCAGTATTTT
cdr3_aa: CASSQRAGSAPSTDTQYF

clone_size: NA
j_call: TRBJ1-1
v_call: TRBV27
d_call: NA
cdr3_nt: TGTGCCAGCAGCACCTGGGGGGAAACTGAAGCTTTCTTT
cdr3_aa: CASSTWGETEAFF

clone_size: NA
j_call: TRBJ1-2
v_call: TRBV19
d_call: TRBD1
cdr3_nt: TGTGCCAGTAATCCCGCCGACAGGGTAGGCGGCTACACCTTC
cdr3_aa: CASNPADRVGGYTF

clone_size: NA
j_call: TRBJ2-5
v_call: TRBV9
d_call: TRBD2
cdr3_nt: TGTGCCAGCAGCCCAATAAAGTGGCTAGCGGGGGCACAAGAGACCCAGTACTTC
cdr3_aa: CASSPIKWLAGAQETQYF

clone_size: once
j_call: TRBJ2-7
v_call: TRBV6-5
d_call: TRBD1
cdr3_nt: TGTGCCAGCAGTAAGGACAGGGTGGCTTCCTACGAGCAGTACTTC
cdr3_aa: CASSKDRVASYEQYF

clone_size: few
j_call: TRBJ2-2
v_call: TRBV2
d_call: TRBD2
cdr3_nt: TGTGCCAGCCTGGCGGGGGGGCTTACCGGGGAGCTGTTTTTT
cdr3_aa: CASLAGGLTGELFF

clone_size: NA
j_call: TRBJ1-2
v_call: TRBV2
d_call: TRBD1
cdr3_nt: TGTGCCAGCAGTCAAATCGGGACAGGAGGAGGCTACACCTTC
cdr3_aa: CASSQIGTGGGYTF

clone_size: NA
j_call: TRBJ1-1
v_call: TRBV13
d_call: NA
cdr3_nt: TGTGCCAGCAGCCAGGCACAGACTGAAGCTTTCTTT
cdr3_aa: CASSQAQTEAFF

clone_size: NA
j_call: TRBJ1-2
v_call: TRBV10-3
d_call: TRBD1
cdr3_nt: TGTGCCGTTACAGGGGGCAGAGGCTACACCTTC
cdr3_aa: CAVTGGRGYTF

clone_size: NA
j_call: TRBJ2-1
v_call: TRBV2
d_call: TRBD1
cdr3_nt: TGTGCCAGCAGGGGAACAGGGGGATCCTACAATGAGCAGTTCTTC
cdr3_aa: CASRGTGGSYNEQFF

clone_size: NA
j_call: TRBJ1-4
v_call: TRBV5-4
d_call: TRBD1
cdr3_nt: TGTGCCAGCAGCCGACAGGGGATTGAGGCTGAAAAACTGTTTTTT
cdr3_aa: CASSRQGIEAEKLFF

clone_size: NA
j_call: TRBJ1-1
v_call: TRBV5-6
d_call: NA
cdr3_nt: TGTGCCAGCACCAAGACAGACGCCTGGGAAGCTTTCTTT
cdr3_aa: CASTKTDAWEAFF

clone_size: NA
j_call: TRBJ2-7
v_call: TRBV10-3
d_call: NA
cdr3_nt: TGTGCCATCGGGCTGGGGACAAAGTATATCGAGCAGTACTTC
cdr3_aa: CAIGLGTKYIEQYF